The 30 T cell receptor beta chains presented below share a single source sample, sequenced in a study of identical twins. TCRdb called the 5' RACE reads again in MiXCR, with one record for every CDR3 protein. The profile shows approximately 680,000 distinct CDR3 sequences, around 7.5% of them singletons. These same records also appear under a second study, on yellow fever vaccine responses in identical twins.

Source material: PBMCs. The receptor source for this set is a woman aged 18 to 35 in good health.

In its sample, this clonotype was seen many times. This sequence joins TRBV27 and TRBJ1-1; maybe TRBD1 (5 bases). V shed 4 bases and J shed 7 bases, with 19 bases lying between them. The CDR3 has 15 amino acids. Germline loops: CDR1 MNHEY, CDR2 SMNVEV (reference sequence). CDR3 region: CASSSDRGVGGEAFF. CDR3 coding DNA: TGTGCCAGCAGTTCAGATAGAGGGGTCGGGGGTGAAGCTTTCTTT.

The rearrangement uses TRBV7-2 and TRBJ1-2; 8 bases are a match to TRBD1. The CDR3 totals 15 residues. V dropped 7 bases and J dropped 5; count of bases not matched to a gene: 12. CDR1 and CDR2 (germline): SGHTA, FQGNSA. The CDR3 DNA follows: TGTGCCAGCACCAAAACCCAGGGGGCGCATTATGGCTACACCTTC. Residues: CASTKTQGAHYGYTF. The variable domain in full, completed from reference TRBV7-2 and TRBJ1-2, reads GAGVSQSPSNKVTEKGKDVELRCDPISGHTALYWYRQSLGQGLEFLIYFQGNSAPDKSGLPSDRFSAERTGGSVSTLTIQRTQQEDSAVYLCASTKTQGAHYGYTFGSGTRLTVV.

The chain combines TRBV6-1 with TRBJ2-2; 9 bases fit TRBD2. The CDR3 length is 16 residues. Trimming at V came to 7 bases and at J to 0 bases, leaving 6 bases not matched to a gene. The germline V gene encodes CDR1 MNHNS and CDR2 SASEGT. The CDR3 loop reads CASNLAGGPNTGELFF. The CDR3 nucleotides read TGTGCCAGCAATCTTGCGGGAGGGCCGAACACCGGGGAGCTGTTTTTT.

This clonotype was counted ten times or more. CDR3: CASSAAMDRGSYEQYF. DNA for the CDR3: TGCGCCAGCAGCGCGGCGATGGACAGGGGATCCTACGAGCAGTACTTC. The V and J genes are TRBV5-1 and TRBJ2-7; 9 positions match TRBD1. The junction had 9 bases not matched to a gene; V was cut back by 4 bases and J by 1 base. Germline CDR1 and CDR2: SGHRS and YFSETQ. The CDR3 is 16 amino acids.

This clonotype has a handful of counts. V gene TRBV5-1 combines with J gene TRBJ2-5; D tentatively reads TRBD1 or TRBD2 (6 bases each). The CDR3 spans 16 residues. Germline values: CDR1 SGHRS, CDR2 YFSETQ. The V gene lost 4 bases and the J gene lost 2 bases, with 18 bases spanning the gap. The CDR3 region has the DNA TGCGCCAGCAGCCCGGGGGCTAGCTTTAGGCAAGAGACCCAGTACTTC. Translating it yields CASSPGASFRQETQYF. Full variable domain (missing parts from reference TRBV5-1 and TRBJ2-5): KAGVTQTPRYLIKTRGQQVTLSCSPISGHRSVSWYQQTPGQGLQFLFEYFSETQRNKGNFPGRFSGRQFSNSRSEMNVSTLELGDSALYLCASSPGASFRQETQYFGPGTRLLVL.

In this sample, this clonotype turned up many times. This sequence joins TRBV12-3 or TRBV12-4 and TRBJ2-7, with TRBD1 matching 7 bases. The J segment lost 1 base and the V segment lost 2 bases, leaving 2 bases of the junction unmatched. The CDR3 consists of 14 residues. CDR3 nucleotide sequence: TGTGCCAGCAGTTTAAAGGGACAGTCCTACGAGCAGTACTTC. Its translation is CASSLKGQSYEQYF.

This clonotype was seen a few times. The chain joins TRBV7-9 to TRBJ1-6; possibly TRBD1 for D (5 bases). This CDR3 has 15 amino acids. Germline lookup yields CDR1 SEHNR and CDR2 FQNEAQ (reference sequence). Trimming removed 6 bases from V and 0 bases from J, with 9 bases in between. CDR3 DNA: TGTGCCAGCAGGCAAGACAGCTCCTATAATTCACCCCTCCACTTT. Its translation: CASRQDSSYNSPLHF. Looking up the rest from reference TRBV7-9 and TRBJ1-6 gives the full variable domain: DTGVSQNPRHKITKRGQNVTFRCDPISEHNRLYWYRQTLGQGPEFLTYFQNEAQLEKSRLLSDRFSAERPKGSFSTLEIQRTEQGDSAMYLCASRQDSSYNSPLHFGNGTRLTVT.

This clonotype occurred many times. The rearrangement uses TRBV25-1 and TRBJ2-7, with 9 bases that match TRBD2. Trimming at V came to 3 bases and at J to 4 bases, leaving 7 bases not matched to a gene. Germline V gives CDR1 MGHDK, CDR2 SYGVNS. The CDR3 contains 15 residues. The CDR3 sequence: CASSDSQREEYEQYF. The CDR3, as DNA: TGTGCCAGCAGTGATTCCCAGCGGGAGGAGTACGAGCAGTACTTC.

V and J are TRBV12-3 or TRBV12-4 and TRBJ2-1, with 8 bases matching TRBD2. CDR3 length equals 18 residues. V lost 6 bases and J lost 0; bases outside the gene matches: 13. DNA of the CDR3: TGTGCCAGCAGCCACGCGCTAGCGGGCCGTCGCTCCTACAATGAGCAGTTCTTC. This codes for CASSHALAGRRSYNEQFF.

The table lists this clonotype with a few counts. The chain has TRBV27 and TRBJ1-1; no reliable D call. The germline gives CDR1 MNHEY, CDR2 SMNVEV (reference sequence). This CDR3 contains 18 residues. V was shortened by 5 bases and J by 0 bases, with 22 bases between the two germline ends. CDR3 amino acids: CASSREGRDVGVNTEAFF. The DNA for the CDR3 is TGTGCCAGCAGTCGTGAGGGTAGGGATGTAGGTGTGAACACTGAAGCTTTCTTT.

The genes are TRBV20-1 and TRBJ2-1; the match to TRBD2 covers 8 bases. This CDR3 is 13 amino acids long. The germline V gene has CDR1 DFQATT and CDR2 SNEGSKA (reference sequence). V lost 1 base to trimming and J lost 9 bases; unmatched junction nucleotides: 5. The CDR3 region is CSARAEREFEQFF. The CDR3 DNA reads TGCAGTGCTAGAGCGGAGCGGGAGTTTGAGCAGTTCTTC.

The chain uses TRBV19 and TRBJ1-1; 9 nucleotides agree with TRBD1. There are 12 residues in the CDR3. With V trimmed by 9 bases and J by 10 bases, 9 bases remained unmatched. CDR1 and CDR2 (germline): LNHDA, SQIVND (reference sequence). The CDR3 region is CASSTQGARAFF. The CDR3 DNA follows: TGTGCCAGCTCCACACAGGGGGCGCGAGCTTTCTTT.

At least ten counts were recorded for this clonotype. The rearrangement joins TRBV12-3 or TRBV12-4 to TRBJ1-6; D perhaps matches TRBD1 (5 bases). The CDR3 sequence is 14 residues long. The V end was cut by 6 bases, the J end by 8 bases, with 14 bases between. The CDR3 DNA reads as TGTGCCAGCAGCTTGCAGGGTGGGGATTCACCCCTCCACTTT. It specifies CASSLQGGDSPLHF.

In its sample, this clonotype was seen many times. This chain uses TRBV7-2 with TRBJ2-7; perhaps TRBD2 as D (6 bases). Germline V gene data show CDR1 as SGHTA and CDR2 as FQGNSA. This CDR3 is 14 amino acids long. V lost 4 bases and J lost 5, with 15 bases in between. CDR3 coding DNA: TGTGCCAGCAGCTCCTTTTGGGGGGTGGACGAGCAGTACTTC. It specifies CASSSFWGVDEQYF.

This clonotype was picked up many times. CDR3 in amino acids: CASSPGQISNQPQHF. The CDR3 region has the DNA TGCGCCAGCAGCCCCGGACAGATTAGCAATCAGCCCCAGCATTTT. The chain combines TRBV5-1 with TRBJ1-5; D is perhaps TRBD1 (6 bases). The CDR3 length is 15 residues. The germline V gene has CDR1 SGHRS and CDR2 YFSETQ. The ends were cut back, 4 bases at V and 0 bases at J, with 11 bases in the middle.

This clonotype has a handful of counts. As DNA, the CDR3 is TGTGCCAGCAGTCTCGTCGCGAGCGGGGGGCGGGGAGATACGCAGTATTTT. This translates into CASSLVASGGRGDTQYF. The rearrangement links TRBV2 to TRBJ2-3; 9 bases match TRBD2. Germline V gives CDR1 SNHLY, CDR2 FYNNEI. With 5 bases clipped from V and 5 bases from J, the junction kept 14 bases outside the gene matches. This CDR3 has 17 amino acids.

The sample holds many counts of this clonotype. V gene TRBV7-2 combines with J gene TRBJ1-2; unclear D gene. CDR1 and CDR2 (germline): SGHTA, FQGNSA. Trimming shortened V by 1 base and J by 4 bases, and 13 bases separated the two germline ends. This CDR3 has 15 amino acids. CDR3 protein: CASSLGGSATYGYTF. The CDR3 nucleotides are TGTGCCAGCAGCTTAGGTGGCAGTGCAACCTATGGCTACACCTTC.

Many counts were recorded for this clonotype. The J gene is TRBJ1-5, the V gene TRBV12-3 or TRBV12-4; no firm D call. Deletions cut 7 bases from V and 7 bases from J, with 11 bases between. CDR3 length: 12 residues. The CDR3 loop reads CASNNGGQPQHF. CDR3 nucleotide sequence: TGTGCCAGCAATAATGGTGGCCAGCCCCAGCATTTT.

This rearrangement joins TRBV7-9 to TRBJ2-1; D gene ambiguous. Trimming took off 1 base at V and 8 bases at J, with 6 bases between the two ends. This CDR3 contains 12 residues. CDR1 is SEHNR, CDR2 FQNEAQ, per germline (reference sequence). The CDR3 coding sequence is TGTGCCAGCAGCTTAGTCAGGCATGAGCAGTTCTTC. Translating it yields CASSLVRHEQFF.

This clonotype was seen at least ten times. This chain links TRBV6-1 with TRBJ1-4, with D uncertain. The CDR3 has 14 amino acids. CDR1 is MNHNS and CDR2 is SASEGT in the germline V gene. The V gene lost 6 bases and the J gene lost 3 bases, with 11 bases spanning the gap. CDR3 coding DNA: TGTGCCAGCAGCCGCCCAGGAGCTAATGAAAAACTGTTTTTT. Protein product: CASSRPGANEKLFF.

This clonotype was recorded many times. J is TRBJ1-2 and V is TRBV20-1, with D unclear. Trimming removed 4 bases from V and 8 bases from J, with 20 bases in between. CDR1 DFQATT and CDR2 SNEGSKA come from the germline V gene (reference sequence). This CDR3 spans 14 amino acids. CDR3 protein: CSAKQRTLRQGYTF. In DNA form, the CDR3 reads TGCAGTGCTAAACAACGGACGCTCCGCCAGGGCTACACCTTC.

This rearrangement joins TRBV6-5 to TRBJ1-1; the D is unclear. The CDR3 is 16 residues long. Germline lookup yields CDR1 MNHEY and CDR2 SVGAGI. The V end lost 1 base, the J end lost 0 bases, and 12 bases lay between the germline ends. The CDR3 region is CASSYLAGRLNTEAFF. The CDR3 DNA reads as TGTGCCAGCAGTTACTTGGCCGGCAGACTGAACACTGAAGCTTTCTTT.

This clonotype was found many times. The chain carries TRBV3-1 and TRBJ1-1; D is unclear. V was shortened by 1 base and J by 5 bases, with 11 bases between the two germline ends. Germline V CDR1 and CDR2: LGHDT, YNNKEL (reference sequence). This CDR3 comprises 14 residues. Here the CDR3 reads CASSQALGGTEAFF. CDR3 sequence (DNA): TGTGCCAGCAGCCAAGCTTTGGGTGGAACTGAAGCTTTCTTT.

The chain is built from TRBV12-3 or TRBV12-4 and TRBJ2-2; TRBD1 is a possible D gene (6 bases). The CDR3 runs 13 residues. The V end lost 6 bases, the J end lost 4 bases, and 9 bases lay between the germline ends. CDR3 bases: TGTGCCAGCAGGTTACAGGGCACCGGGGAGCTGTTTTTT. This encodes CASRLQGTGELFF.

The chain links TRBV4-2 to TRBJ2-5; TRBD2 aligns across 8 bases. The CDR3 is 18 residues long. V shed 4 bases, J shed 7 bases, and the junction held 20 bases outside the gene matches. The germline CDR1 and CDR2 sequences are LGHNA and YNFKEQ. CDR3 DNA sequence: TGTGCCAGCAGCCCGACCCGGGAGGGGCCAGTGGGAGTTTTGACCCAGTACTTC. Translated: CASSPTREGPVGVLTQYF.

This clonotype was seen more than once but under ten times. The gene calls are TRBV11-2 and TRBJ2-1, with 8 bases lining up with TRBD2. V was pared by 4 bases and J by 5 bases, with 7 bases of the junction left unmatched. The CDR3 is made up of 15 amino acids. Germline V CDR1 and CDR2: SGHAT, FQNNGV. The CDR3 DNA reads as TGTGCCAGCAGCTCCCAGCGGGGGAAAAACAATGAGCAGTTCTTC. Protein: CASSSQRGKNNEQFF.

In its sample, this clonotype was seen many times. This rearrangement joins TRBV12-3 or TRBV12-4 to TRBJ2-7; D gene ambiguous. V shed 0 bases and J shed 4 bases, with 7 bases lying between them. The CDR3 is made up of 13 amino acids. The CDR3, as DNA: TGTGCCAGCAGTTTAGCTGAAGGGTACGAGCAGTACTTC. Its translation: CASSLAEGYEQYF.

This clonotype was detected only a few times. The chain has TRBV5-1 and TRBJ2-7; TRBD1 agrees at 8 bases. The CDR3 runs 14 residues. Germline V lookup: CDR1 SGHRS, CDR2 YFSETQ. V shed 4 bases, J shed 2 bases, and the junction held 5 bases outside the gene matches. The CDR3 DNA follows: TGCGCCAGCAGCAGACCGGGACAGGCCTACGAGCAGTACTTC. This translates into CASSRPGQAYEQYF.

J is TRBJ1-6 and V is TRBV6-1; 7 nucleotides match TRBD1. The CDR3 covers 14 residues. Trimming cost V 6 bases and J 10 bases; bases outside gene matches: 9. Germline assignment: CDR1 MNHNS and CDR2 SASEGT. CDR3 nucleotides: TGTGCCAGCAGCCGAGACAGGGCTTGGTCACCCCTCCACTTT. Residues: CASSRDRAWSPLHF.

This clonotype was picked up a small number of times. V is TRBV5-5 and J is TRBJ2-7, with D tentatively TRBD2 (6 bases). This CDR3 spans 16 amino acids. V gave up 2 bases and J gave up 0 bases, with 15 bases separating them. Germline V gene sequence: CDR1 SGHKS, CDR2 YYEKEE (reference sequence). CDR3 amino acids: CASSFDIPGSSYEQYF. In nucleotides, the CDR3 is TGTGCCAGCAGCTTCGACATTCCCGGGAGCTCCTACGAGCAGTACTTC. Using reference TRBV5-5 and TRBJ2-7 for the parts outside the CDR3, the full variable domain is DAGVTQSPTHLIKTRGQQVTLRCSPISGHKSVSWYQQVLGQGPQFIFQYYEKEERGRGNFPDRFSARQFPNYSSELNVNALLLGDSALYLCASSFDIPGSSYEQYFGPGTRLTVT.